These 24 T cell receptor beta chains originate from one sample sequenced in a study of T cells in lung cancer brain metastases. Assay used: immunoSEQ multiplex PCR; TCRdb lists only in-frame clones, some missing. Of about 6,700 clones in the sample, 86% were seen once. The sample was tumor tissue from the primary lung tumor. The receptors were gathered from a man over 45 with non-small cell lung cancer.

This clone has only one observation. The rearrangement uses TRBV7-9 and TRBJ1-2, with D unclear. V lost 5 bases and J lost 7, with 20 bases in between. Germline V gene lookup returns CDR1 SEHNR and CDR2 FQNEAQ (reference sequence). The CDR3 length is 15 residues. The CDR3 coding sequence is TGTGCCAGCAGCCTAAATCCGGGCGATCTCTCTGGCTACACCTTC. It yields the protein CASSLNPGDLSGYTF.

V gene TRBV6-1 combines with J gene TRBJ2-7, with a tentative D call TRBD1 (6 bases). V was trimmed by 7 bases and J by 4 bases, leaving 20 bases between them. Looked up from germline, CDR1 is MNHNS and CDR2 is SASEGT. The CDR3 is made up of 15 amino acids. CDR3 region: CASNDQDRSPYEQYF. The CDR3, as DNA: TGTGCCAGCAATGACCAAGACAGGAGTCCATACGAGCAGTACTTC.

This clone has just one count. The V gene is TRBV7-2, the J gene TRBJ2-5; perhaps TRBD1 as D (6 bases). The length of the CDR3 is 13 residues. Trimming left V 7 bases short and J 3 bases short, with 12 bases between. Germline CDR1 and CDR2: SGHTA and FQGNSA. The CDR3 bases are TGTGCCAGCACTGGGACAAGAGAAGAGACCCAGTACTTC. Translation: CASTGTREETQYF.

This clone came up once. The gene calls are TRBV6-1 and TRBJ1-4; TRBD1 aligns across 7 bases. The germline CDR1 and CDR2 sequences are MNHNS and SASEGT. With V trimmed by 10 bases and J by 8 bases, 16 bases remained unmatched. CDR3 size: 15 residues. The CDR3 loop is CAISVSQGTREKLFF. The DNA of the CDR3 is TGTGCCATATCCGTCTCACAGGGGACTAGAGAAAAACTGTTTTTT.

The DNA for the CDR3 is TGTGCCAGCAGTGATTCGGACAGGGTCACTGAAGCTTTCTTT. It encodes CASSDSDRVTEAFF. The chain uses TRBV6-1 and TRBJ1-1; TRBD1 agrees at 8 bases. V dropped 3 bases and J dropped 4; count of bases not matched to a gene: 4. The CDR3 runs 14 residues. The germline V gene encodes CDR1 MNHNS and CDR2 SASEGT.

This sequence joins TRBV25-1 and TRBJ1-2; D may be TRBD1 (5 bases). Germline CDR1 reads MGHDK; CDR2 reads SYGVNS. The CDR3 totals 15 residues. With 1 base removed from V and 2 bases from J, the gap between germline ends came to 11 bases. CDR3 DNA sequence: TGTGCCAGCAGTGAATGGGGGGACCTGAACTATGGCTACACCTTC. This encodes CASSEWGDLNYGYTF.

The genes are TRBV19 and TRBJ1-2; D might be TRBD1 (6 bases). From germline, CDR1 is LNHDA and CDR2 SQIVND (reference sequence). The CDR3 covers 13 residues. Trimming pared 6 bases from V and 2 bases from J, leaving 10 bases between. CDR3 sequence reads: CASRLTGNYGYTF. The CDR3 nucleotides are TGTGCCAGTAGGTTAACAGGGAACTATGGCTACACCTTC.

The chain uses TRBV7-3 and TRBJ1-1; the D gene is possibly TRBD1 (6 bases). The CDR3 extends over 13 amino acids. Trimming took 5 bases from V and 5 from J, leaving 12 bases between them. The germline CDR1 and CDR2 sequences are SGHTA and FQGTGA. The CDR3 DNA follows: TGTGCCAGCAGCCCGATGAGGGGGACTGAAGCTTTCTTT. Residues: CASSPMRGTEAFF. Supplemented by reference TRBV7-3 and TRBJ1-1, the full variable domain reads GAGVSQTPSNKVTEKGKYVELRCDPISGHTALYWYRQSLGQGPEFLIYFQGTGAADDSGLPNDRFFAVRPEGSVSTLKIQRTERGDSAVYLCASSPMRGTEAFFGQGTRLTVV.

This chain connects TRBV12-5 to TRBJ2-2; weak D call: TRBD1 (6 bases). CDR1 and CDR2 (germline): LGHNT, FRNRAP. Trimming took off 4 bases at V and 7 bases at J, with 19 bases between the two ends. This CDR3 has 16 amino acids. The chain's CDR3 is CASGWSSQGNHGELFF. Written as DNA, the CDR3 is TGTGCTAGTGGTTGGTCCTCCCAGGGGAATCACGGGGAGCTGTTTTTT.

CDR3 DNA sequence: TGTGCCAGCAGCCGAAGGGAGACCCAGTACTTC. The encoded protein is CASSRRETQYF. J is TRBJ2-5 and V is TRBV7-6; D unclear. Trimming cost V 5 bases and J 5 bases, with 6 bases left between them. The CDR3 totals 11 residues. The germline V gene encodes CDR1 SGHVS and CDR2 FNYEAQ.

V usage is TRBV19 and J usage is TRBJ1-1; D not resolved. V gave up 3 bases and J gave up 4 bases, with 12 bases separating them. The V gene's germline CDR1 is LNHDA and CDR2 SQIVND (reference sequence). This CDR3 region has 14 residues. The CDR3 protein is CASSMRGMSTEAFF. The DNA of the CDR3 is TGTGCCAGTAGTATGAGAGGGATGAGCACTGAAGCTTTCTTT.

A word on this clone: Mismatch with germline at one junction end may stem from a read error. Other DNA sequences from this sample encode an identical CDR3 as well. This chain uses TRBV5-1 with TRBJ2-5; TRBD2 matches 7 bases. The germline V gene encodes CDR1 SGHRS and CDR2 YFSETQ. This CDR3 is 15 amino acids long. CDR3 sequence (DNA): TGTGCCAGCAGCTTGGGTCTAGCGGCTCAAGAGACCCAGTACTTC. Protein sequence: CASSLGLAAQETQYF.

CDR3 DNA sequence: TGCGCCAGCAGCTTCCAGGGGGCAGAGACAGATACGCAGTATTTT. Amino acids: CASSFQGAETDTQYF. The chain joins TRBV5-1 to TRBJ2-3; the match to TRBD1 covers 8 bases. Germline CDR1 and CDR2: SGHRS and YFSETQ. Losses at the gene ends were 2 bases for V and 3 bases for J; bases not matched to a gene: 5. The CDR3 has 15 amino acids.

V and J are TRBV7-2 and TRBJ2-2; TRBD2 agrees at 11 bases. CDR1 SGHTA and CDR2 FQGNSA come from the germline V gene. V gave up 7 bases and J gave up 4 bases; unmatched junction bases: 5. The CDR3 is 15 amino acids. This CDR3 is CASTLLAGATGELFF. CDR3 coding DNA: TGTGCCAGCACGCTACTAGCGGGGGCCACCGGGGAGCTGTTTTTT.

The chain has TRBV19 and TRBJ2-7, with D perhaps TRBD1 (6 bases). V gave up 4 bases and J gave up 2 bases, with 12 bases separating them. The CDR3 has 14 residues. Germline lookup yields CDR1 LNHDA and CDR2 SQIVND (reference sequence). This CDR3 is CASSTGEMTYEQYF. CDR3 sequence (DNA): TGTGCCAGTAGTACAGGGGAGATGACCTACGAGCAGTACTTC.

The chain has TRBV11-3 and TRBJ2-5; the D gene is possibly TRBD2 (6 bases). The CDR3 length is 15 residues. Germline V lookup: CDR1 SGHNT, CDR2 YENEEA. V was trimmed by 1 base and J by 2 bases, leaving 11 bases between them. The CDR3 DNA reads as TGTGCCAGCAGCTTAGGGCCGGGGGAACAAGAGACCCAGTACTTC. Encoded protein: CASSLGPGEQETQYF.

The chain employs TRBV7-9 and TRBJ2-1, with 9 bases matching TRBD2. Germline-derived CDR1 and CDR2 are SEHNR and FQNEAQ (reference sequence). The length of the CDR3 is 15 residues. Trimming cost V 5 bases and J 3 bases; bases outside gene matches: 5. The CDR3 DNA is TGTGCCAGCAGCACCGGGACTAGCAACTACAATGAGCAGTTCTTC. It codes for CASSTGTSNYNEQFF.

V is TRBV10-3 and J is TRBJ1-2; perhaps TRBD1 as D (5 bases). Germline CDR1 is ENHRY and CDR2 is SYGVKD. The CDR3 sequence is 13 residues long. V shed 4 bases and J shed 6 bases, with 12 bases lying between them. The CDR3 sequence: CAISGQGSHGYTF. The CDR3 bases are TGTGCCATCAGTGGTCAGGGCTCCCATGGCTACACCTTC.

The chain recombines TRBV7-9 with TRBJ1-1; weak D call: TRBD1 (5 bases). V was cut by 0 bases and J by 4 bases, with 15 bases left in between. The CDR3 is made up of 16 amino acids. Looked up from germline, CDR1 is SEHNR and CDR2 is FQNEAQ (reference sequence). The CDR3 nucleotides are TGTGCCAGCAGCTTAGCGATGGGGCCTTGGGCCACTGAAGCTTTCTTT. Protein sequence: CASSLAMGPWATEAFF.

The J gene is TRBJ2-2, the V gene TRBV27; D is perhaps TRBD1 (6 bases). V was trimmed by 1 base and J by 6 bases, leaving 6 bases between them. The CDR3 loop spans 13 amino acids. The germline V gene encodes CDR1 MNHEY and CDR2 SMNVEV (reference sequence). CDR3 loop: CASSLWGPGELFF. CDR3 sequence (DNA): TGTGCCAGCAGTTTATGGGGGCCCGGGGAGCTGTTTTTT.

The chain has TRBV18 and TRBJ1-6; D remains unclear. V was shortened by 3 bases and J by 10 bases, with 10 bases between the two germline ends. Per the germline V gene, CDR1 is KGHSH and CDR2 is LQKENI. CDR3 size: 13 residues. The CDR3 DNA sequence: TGTGCCAGCTCACCGCGGGAGCGGTCACCCCTCCACTTT. The encoded protein is CASSPRERSPLHF.

The genes are TRBV4-1 and TRBJ2-3, with D hard to call. Germline V CDR1 and CDR2: MGHRA, YSYEKL. V lost 0 bases to trimming and J lost 1 base, with 14 bases between them. The CDR3 loop spans 17 amino acids. CDR3 amino acids: CASSQEPTLGRTDTQYF. CDR3 sequence (DNA): TGCGCCAGCAGCCAAGAGCCAACTCTAGGACGCACAGATACGCAGTATTTT.

Only a few counts were recorded for this clone. Other nucleotide sequences from this sample produce the same CDR3. The chain combines TRBV18 with TRBJ2-1, with 11 positions matching TRBD1. CDR3 length: 15 amino acids. Germline assignment: CDR1 KGHSH and CDR2 LQKENI. V shed 2 bases, J shed 4 bases, and the junction held 1 base outside the gene matches. The CDR3 sequence is CASSPGTGGYNEQFF. Here the CDR3 DNA reads TGTGCCAGCTCACCAGGGACAGGGGGATACAATGAGCAGTTCTTC.

The chain has TRBV18 and TRBJ2-2, with 7 bases matching TRBD1. Per germline, CDR1 KGHSH and CDR2 LQKENI. Trimming cost V 3 bases and J 4 bases; bases outside gene matches: 2. This CDR3 has 14 amino acids. The CDR3 DNA is TGTGCCAGCTCACCCACAGGGGCCACCGGGGAGCTGTTTTTT. Amino acid sequence: CASSPTGATGELFF.